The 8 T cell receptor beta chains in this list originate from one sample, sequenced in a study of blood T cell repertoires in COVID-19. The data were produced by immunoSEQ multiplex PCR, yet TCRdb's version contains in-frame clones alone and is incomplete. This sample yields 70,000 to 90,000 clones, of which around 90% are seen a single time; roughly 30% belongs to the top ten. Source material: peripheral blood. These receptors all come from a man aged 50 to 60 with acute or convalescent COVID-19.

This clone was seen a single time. The CDR3 sequence: CASSPPSGGGNEQFF. The CDR3 region has the DNA TGCGCCAGCAGCCCCCCTAGCGGGGGTGGGAATGAGCAGTTCTTC. V is TRBV5-1 and J is TRBJ2-1; 10 bases are a match to TRBD2. The CDR3 length is 15 residues. V dropped 4 bases and J dropped 7; count of bases not matched to a gene: 8. Germline V gene sequence: CDR1 SGHRS, CDR2 YFSETQ.

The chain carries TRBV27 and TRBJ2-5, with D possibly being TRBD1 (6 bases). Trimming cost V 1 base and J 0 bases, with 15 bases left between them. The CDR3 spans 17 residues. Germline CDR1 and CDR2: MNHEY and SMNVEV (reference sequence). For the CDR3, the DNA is TGTGCCAGCAGTTTATACCCCCCCCGGACAGACCAAGAGACCCAGTACTTC. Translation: CASSLYPPRTDQETQYF.

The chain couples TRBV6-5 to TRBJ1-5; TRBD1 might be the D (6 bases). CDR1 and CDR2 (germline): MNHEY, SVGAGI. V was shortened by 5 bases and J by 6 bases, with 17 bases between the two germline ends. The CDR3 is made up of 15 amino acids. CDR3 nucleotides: TGTGCCAGCAGTCACAACAGGGTCGGTGGTCAGCCCCAGCATTTT. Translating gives CASSHNRVGGQPQHF.

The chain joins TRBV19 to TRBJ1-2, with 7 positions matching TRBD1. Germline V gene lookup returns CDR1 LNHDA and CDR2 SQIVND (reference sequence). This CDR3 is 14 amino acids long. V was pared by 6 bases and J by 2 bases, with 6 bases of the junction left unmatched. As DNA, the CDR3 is TGTGCCAGTAGAACCGGGACAGCGAACTATGGCTACACCTTC. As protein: CASRTGTANYGYTF.

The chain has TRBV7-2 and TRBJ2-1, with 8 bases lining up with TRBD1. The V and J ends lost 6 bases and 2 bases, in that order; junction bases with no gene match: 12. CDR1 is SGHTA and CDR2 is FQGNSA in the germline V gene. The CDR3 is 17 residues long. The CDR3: CASREPLDRDAYNEQFF. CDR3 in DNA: TGTGCCAGCAGAGAACCCCTGGACAGGGATGCCTACAATGAGCAGTTCTTC.

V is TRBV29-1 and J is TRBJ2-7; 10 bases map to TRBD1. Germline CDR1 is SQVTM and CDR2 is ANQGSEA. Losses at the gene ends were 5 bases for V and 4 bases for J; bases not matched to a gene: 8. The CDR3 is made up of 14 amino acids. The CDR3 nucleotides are TGCAGCGTTCAGGACAGGGGGATACCTTACGAGCAGTACTTC. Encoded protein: CSVQDRGIPYEQYF.

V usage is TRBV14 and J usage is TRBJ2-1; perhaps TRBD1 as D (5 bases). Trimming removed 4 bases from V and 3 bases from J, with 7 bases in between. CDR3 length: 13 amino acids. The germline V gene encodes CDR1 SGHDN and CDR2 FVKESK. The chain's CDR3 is CASSPDSYNEQFF. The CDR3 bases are TGTGCCAGCAGCCCTGACAGCTACAATGAGCAGTTCTTC.

The CDR3 DNA is TGTGCCAGCAGTTACTCGTCAGGGGCTCCCCACAATGAGCAGTTCTTC. It translates to CASSYSSGAPHNEQFF. The chain combines TRBV6-5 with TRBJ2-1; perhaps TRBD1 as D (6 bases). This CDR3 has 16 residues. Trimming shortened V by 0 bases and J by 5 bases, and 14 bases separated the two germline ends. From germline, CDR1 is MNHEY and CDR2 SVGAGI.